This T cell receptor beta chain was sequenced in a study of OX40 agonist ivuxolimab in advanced cancers. Germline V gene data show CDR1 as SGHTA and CDR2 as FQGNSA. The CDR3 loop spans 16 amino acids. The assay was immunoSEQ multiplex PCR, and TCRdb's table has in-frame clones only and misses some. The sample lists tens of thousands of clones; 85% were seen once. Points on this clone: The germline gene is not matched at one end of the junction; a read error may be the cause.

The J gene is TRBJ1-5, the V gene TRBV7-2, with 10 bases lining up with TRBD1. Sequences were derived from CD4+ or CD8+ T cells sorted from blood, sampled in a trial of the OX40 agonist ivuxolimab. This clonotype was sampled from an adult with an advanced solid tumor such as melanoma, head and neck, liver or kidney cancer. Written as DNA, the CDR3 is TGTGCCAGCAGCAAGGGACAGGGGTTAACAAATCTGCCCCAGCATTTT. This sequence encodes CASSKGQGLTNLPQHF.